These T cell receptor beta chains were read from a single sample in a study of blood T cell repertoires in COVID-19. Profiled with immunoSEQ multiplex PCR; TCRdb holds only in-frame clones, not every one. The table records roughly 230,000 clones, around 82% of them present only once. Sequencing was done on a sample of PBMCs or T cells enriched from blood (not recorded which). The source is a man aged 50 to 60 who had recovered from COVID-19. Both conserved end residues are part of each CDR3. The D gene is left open where the match is weak. Where a row states a size, it is once, few, many or the class of an expanded clone; other rows omit it.

clone size: once; J gene: TRBJ2-1; V gene: TRBV19; D gene: TRBD2; CDR3 DNA: TGTGCCAGTAGTAGGCGGGGGGGGAGCTCCTACAATGAGCAGTTCTTC; CDR3 protein: CASSRRGGSSYNEQFF
clone size: .; J gene: TRBJ2-2; V gene: TRBV5-6; D gene: .; CDR3 DNA: TGTGCCAGCAGCCCGGTAGGGCAGCGGACCGGGGAGCTGTTTTTT; CDR3 protein: CASSPVGQRTGELFF
clone size: .; J gene: TRBJ2-7; V gene: TRBV7-2; D gene: TRBD2; CDR3 DNA: TGTGCCAGCAGCTTAGTAGCGGGAGTCTCCTACGAGCAGTACTTC; CDR3 protein: CASSLVAGVSYEQYF
clone size: once; J gene: TRBJ2-7; V gene: TRBV29-1; D gene: TRBD1; CDR3 DNA: TGCAGCGTTGAGGAAAGACAGGGGTCCCACGAGCAGTACTTC; CDR3 protein: CSVEERQGSHEQYF
clone size: once; J gene: TRBJ2-5; V gene: TRBV7-2; D gene: TRBD1; CDR3 DNA: TGTGCCAGCAGCGCAACCGGGACAGTAGAGACCCAGTACTTC; CDR3 protein: CASSATGTVETQYF
clone size: .; J gene: TRBJ1-1; V gene: TRBV29-1; D gene: .; CDR3 DNA: TGCAGCGTGATACTAGGGTCAATCGCTGAAGCTTTCTTT; CDR3 protein: CSVILGSIAEAFF
clone size: .; J gene: TRBJ2-7; V gene: TRBV5-1; D gene: TRBD2; CDR3 DNA: TGCGCCAGCAGCCCTAGCGGGACGTCCTACGAGCAGTACTTC; CDR3 protein: CASSPSGTSYEQYF
clone size: .; J gene: TRBJ2-7; V gene: TRBV5-1; D gene: TRBD1; CDR3 DNA: TGCGCCAGCAGCAACGGACAGGGCTCCGAGCAGTACTTC; CDR3 protein: CASSNGQGSEQYF
clone size: .; J gene: TRBJ1-3; V gene: TRBV6-5; D gene: TRBD1; CDR3 DNA: TGTGCCAGCAGAATCAGGGGGGCGTCTGGAAACACCATATATTTT; CDR3 protein: CASRIRGASGNTIYF
clone size: .; J gene: TRBJ2-2; V gene: TRBV7-3; D gene: TRBD2; CDR3 DNA: TGTGCCAGCAGTCAAACCCGCCCGGGGGGAACCACCGGGGAGCTGTTTTTT; CDR3 protein: CASSQTRPGGTTGELFF
clone size: .; J gene: TRBJ1-6; V gene: TRBV5-6; D gene: TRBD1; CDR3 DNA: TGTGCCAGCAGCACGGGACAGGGGTATTCACCCCTCCACTTT; CDR3 protein: CASSTGQGYSPLHF
clone size: .; J gene: TRBJ2-5; V gene: TRBV11-2; D gene: TRBD1; CDR3 DNA: TGTGCCAGCAGCTTATTTCGCCCGAAGGGACAGGGACAAGAGACCCAGTACTTC; CDR3 protein: CASSLFRPKGQGQETQYF
clone size: .; J gene: TRBJ2-6; V gene: TRBV19; D gene: TRBD1; CDR3 DNA: TGTGCCAGTAGTACACGGACAGGGTTCGCTGGGGCCAACGTCCTGACTTTC; CDR3 protein: CASSTRTGFAGANVLTF
clone size: .; J gene: TRBJ2-7; V gene: TRBV6-5; D gene: .; CDR3 DNA: TGTGCCAGCAATCAGCACAAGGCGGACGAGCAGTACTTC; CDR3 protein: CASNQHKADEQYF
clone size: .; J gene: TRBJ2-7; V gene: TRBV29-1; D gene: TRBD2; CDR3 DNA: TGCAGCGGCGGTGGGGGGGTCTACGAGCAGTACTTC; CDR3 protein: CSGGGGVYEQYF